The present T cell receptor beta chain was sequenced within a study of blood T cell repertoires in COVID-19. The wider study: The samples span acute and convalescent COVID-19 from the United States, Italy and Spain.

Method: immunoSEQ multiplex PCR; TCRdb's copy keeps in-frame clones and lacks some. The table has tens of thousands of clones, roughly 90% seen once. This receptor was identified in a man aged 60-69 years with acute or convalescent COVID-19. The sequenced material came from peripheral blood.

The CDR3 DNA sequence: TGTGCCATCTACGGGGAGAACTATGGCTACACCTTC. Translating gives CAIYGENYGYTF. The rearrangement links TRBV10-3 to TRBJ1-2; D gene unclear. The CDR3 sequence is 12 residues long. The germline gives CDR1 ENHRY, CDR2 SYGVKD. V was shortened by 8 bases and J by 2 bases, with 9 bases between the two germline ends.